Listed here is a single T cell receptor (beta chain). Its specificity is unknown. Donors were systemically healthy Caucasian individuals from Russia aged roughly 6 to 100 years. This specimen comes from a study of blood T cells in healthy people across ages. General study findings and limits: Unsorted PBMC input precluded a conclusive naive versus antigen-experienced comparison.

This CDR3 contains 15 residues. V lost 6 bases, J lost 6 bases, and 18 bases lay in between. Primed by a sample-barcoded 5' primer and a J-beta primer mix, a second PCR proceeded for about 7 to 12 cycles. TCRdb reanalysed the 5' RACE reads using MiXCR and keeps one entry per CDR3 protein. The sample lists about 750,000 distinct CDR3 sequences; less than 70% were seen once. This TCR was sampled from an elderly man in good health. The specimen was blood. The chain recombines TRBV12-3 or TRBV12-4 with TRBJ2-1; D is perhaps TRBD2 (6 bases). Here the CDR3 DNA reads TGTGCCAGCAGGGCACTAATCGGGAGTAGCAATGAGCAGTTCTTC. Protein: CASRALIGSSNEQFF.